A selection of T cell receptor beta chains follows, all from one sample in a study of molecular identifiers for immune sequencing clone quantification. TCRdb independently ran MiXCR on the PCR reads; one entry per CDR3 protein. The profile covers a few hundred thousand distinct CDR3 sequences, with over 20% appearing a single time and approximately 0.84% taken by the ten largest. Input material: naive CD8+ T cells from blood, with Jurkat cell RNA spiked in. The receptor source for this set is a human donor in good health. Some libraries in this study had Jurkat cell RNA spiked in. CDR3s include the opening cysteine and the closing phenylalanine or tryptophan. D genes are given only for firm matches. The size entry is marked missing in some rows and otherwise reads once, few, many or a size class.

TRBJ2-7,.,.,TRBV7-2,CASSLDRRVLSEQYF,TGTGCCAGCAGCTTAGATCGCAGGGTGCTAAGCGAGCAGTACTTC
TRBJ1-1,.,.,TRBV27,CASSLSAGWSTEAFF,TGTGCCAGCAGTTTATCGGCAGGATGGAGCACTGAAGCTTTCTTT
TRBJ2-7,.,.,TRBV30,CAWKLWSGEQYF,TGTGCCTGGAAGTTATGGTCGGGCGAGCAGTACTTC
TRBJ2-7,TRBD1,many,TRBV9,CASNGGATGQGSDEQYF,TGTGCCAGCAATGGAGGAGCGACGGGACAGGGCTCCGACGAGCAGTACTTC
TRBJ2-7,TRBD1,.,TRBV30,CARSTGGSYEQYF,TGTGCCCGGAGTACAGGGGGTAGCTACGAGCAGTACTTC
TRBJ2-7,.,.,TRBV20-1,CSARGYEGSYEQYF,TGCAGTGCTAGAGGGTACGAGGGCTCCTACGAGCAGTACTTC
TRBJ1-6,.,.,TRBV7-6,CASSPTGSYNTPLHF,TGTGCCAGCAGCCCGACGGGCTCCTATAATACACCCCTCCACTTT
TRBJ2-2,TRBD1,few,TRBV27,CASSLFPGTALTGELFF,TGTGCCAGCAGTTTATTCCCTGGGACAGCCCTGACCGGGGAGCTGTTTTTT
TRBJ2-3,TRBD1,few,TRBV7-9,CASSLRTGLTDTQYF,TGTGCCAGCAGCTTGCGGACAGGATTGACAGATACGCAGTATTTT
TRBJ2-7,.,many,TRBV11-2,CASSPRLSEQYF,TGTGCCAGCAGCCCAAGATTGTCCGAGCAGTACTTC
TRBJ2-4,.,many,TRBV7-2,CASSLGGLENIQYF,TGTGCCAGCAGCTTAGGTGGTCTCGAAAACATTCAGTACTTC
TRBJ2-1,.,few,TRBV11-2,CASSFHRAQIYEQFF,TGTGCCAGCAGCTTTCACAGGGCCCAGATTTATGAGCAGTTCTTC
TRBJ2-7,.,.,TRBV6-2/TRBV6-3,CASSYSEYEQYF,TGTGCCAGCAGTTATTCCGAATACGAGCAGTACTTC
TRBJ2-7,.,few,TRBV6-5,CASSYLQVPFEQYF,TGTGCCAGCAGTTACCTTCAGGTCCCCTTCGAGCAGTACTTC
TRBJ2-6,.,.,TRBV19,CASSIMSSGANVLTF,TGTGCCAGTAGTATAATGAGCTCTGGGGCCAACGTCCTGACTTTC
TRBJ1-1,.,many,TRBV7-9,CASSLAPRGASTEAFF,TGTGCCAGCAGCTTAGCCCCCCGGGGGGCGAGCACTGAAGCTTTCTTT
TRBJ2-1,.,few,TRBV5-4,CASSSLTGASNEQFF,TGTGCCAGCAGCTCCCTCACCGGGGCCAGCAATGAGCAGTTCTTC
TRBJ2-1,.,.,TRBV4-1,CASSHPAGIAYNEQFF,TGCGCCAGCAGCCACCCGGCTGGAATCGCCTACAATGAGCAGTTCTTC
TRBJ2-7,.,many,TRBV6-2/TRBV6-3,CASSYRGNYEQYF,TGTGCCAGCAGTTACCGGGGGAACTACGAGCAGTACTTC
TRBJ2-7,.,many,TRBV7-9,CASSLVAGQHSYEQYF,TGTGCCAGCAGCTTAGTTGCGGGTCAGCACTCCTACGAGCAGTACTTC
TRBJ2-7,TRBD1,.,TRBV4-3,CASSQGDREYEQYF,TGCGCCAGCAGCCAAGGGGACAGAGAATACGAGCAGTACTTC
TRBJ2-6,.,.,TRBV24-1,CATRPSWGANVLTF,TGTGCCACCAGACCCTCATGGGGGGCCAACGTCCTGACTTTC
TRBJ1-1,.,many,TRBV3-1,CASSQESGFTEAFF,TGTGCCAGCAGCCAAGAATCGGGGTTTACTGAAGCTTTCTTT
TRBJ2-7,.,many,TRBV15,CATSSLRDRPSYEQYF,TGTGCCACCAGCAGCCTCCGAGACAGGCCCTCCTACGAGCAGTACTTC
TRBJ1-1,.,.,TRBV5-5,CASSFGEGGWAFF,TGTGCCAGCAGCTTTGGGGAGGGGGGTTGGGCTTTCTTT
TRBJ1-1,.,many,TRBV2,CASRTPGVGAFF,TGTGCCAGCAGGACACCGGGGGTTGGAGCTTTCTTT
TRBJ1-5,.,once,TRBV28,CASSTLGQLSNQPQHF,TGTGCCAGCAGCACTCTTGGGCAGCTTAGCAATCAGCCCCAGCATTTT
TRBJ1-6,.,few,TRBV11-2,CASSQTRGPNSPLHF,TGTGCCAGCAGTCAAACCAGGGGCCCCAATTCACCCCTCCACTTT
TRBJ2-5,TRBD1,.,TRBV6-2/TRBV6-3,CASSCSLRQGATQYF,TGTGCCAGCAGTTGCTCCCTTAGACAGGGCGCGACCCAGTACTTC
TRBJ2-2,TRBD2,.,TRBV5-4,CASSSGGLDTGELFF,TGTGCCAGCAGCTCGGGGGGGCTCGACACCGGGGAGCTGTTTTTT
TRBJ2-1,.,.,TRBV6-2/TRBV6-3,CASSYVSQGNEQFF,TGTGCCAGCAGTTACGTTTCCCAAGGGAATGAGCAGTTCTTC
TRBJ1-1,.,many,TRBV20-1,CSAIPRLNTEAFF,TGCAGTGCTATTCCCAGGTTGAACACTGAAGCTTTCTTT
TRBJ2-5,.,many,TRBV20-1,CSARDRSVAQYF,TGCAGTGCTAGAGACAGGTCCGTGGCCCAGTACTTC
TRBJ2-2,TRBD2,.,TRBV14,CASNTGIQRGLNTGELFF,TGTGCCAGCAACACGGGAATCCAGCGGGGCTTAAACACCGGGGAGCTGTTTTTT
TRBJ2-7,TRBD1,few,TRBV30,CAWSMDPGGWQYF,TGTGCCTGGAGTATGGATCCAGGGGGCTGGCAGTACTTC
TRBJ2-1,.,few,TRBV11-2,CASSEDVNYNEQFF,TGTGCCAGCAGCGAGGACGTTAACTACAATGAGCAGTTCTTC
TRBJ2-1,.,many,TRBV6-2/TRBV6-3,CASSYGPLNEQFF,TGTGCCAGCAGTTACGGGCCTCTCAATGAGCAGTTCTTC
TRBJ1-4,.,many,TRBV15,CATRAATNEKLFF,TGTGCCACCAGGGCTGCAACTAATGAAAAACTGTTTTTT